The 17 T cell receptor beta chains in this list originate from one sample, sequenced in a study of radiotherapy plus CTLA-4 blockade in lung cancer. TCRdb's copy holds only in-frame clones and misses some; the assay was immunoSEQ multiplex PCR. The sample consists of 45,000 or so clones, roughly 76% of them appearing once. Specimen: peripheral blood, collected from a patient treated with radiotherapy plus ipilimumab. The receptor set was obtained from a human donor with non-small cell lung cancer who had stable disease on radiotherapy plus ipilimumab.

This chain joins TRBV2 and TRBJ1-2, with D possibly being TRBD1 (6 bases). Germline CDR1 is SNHLY and CDR2 is FYNNEI. Trimming removed 7 bases from V and 3 bases from J, with 9 bases in between. The CDR3 runs 12 residues. CDR3 in amino acids: CASTQGYYGYTF. In nucleotides, the CDR3 is TGTGCCAGCACCCAGGGGTACTATGGCTACACCTTC.

The chain is built from TRBV7-6 and TRBJ2-5; no reliable D call. Germline-derived CDR1 and CDR2 are SGHVS and FNYEAQ. With 3 bases removed from V and 1 base from J, the gap between germline ends came to 9 bases. The length of the CDR3 is 14 residues. The CDR3 loop reads CASSLTGLQETQYF. In DNA, the CDR3 is TGTGCCAGCAGCTTGACGGGCCTCCAAGAGACCCAGTACTTC.

The chain recombines TRBV7-9 with TRBJ1-1; unclear D gene. The V gene's germline CDR1 is SEHNR and CDR2 FQNEAQ (reference sequence). The CDR3 covers 11 residues. V was clipped by 7 bases and J by 0 bases, with 3 bases between them. CDR3 amino acids: CASIVNTEAFF. The CDR3 nucleotides are TGTGCCAGCATCGTGAACACTGAAGCTTTCTTT.

V gene TRBV18 combines with J gene TRBJ1-1, with 11 bases that match TRBD1. Trimming cost V 4 bases and J 3 bases; bases outside gene matches: 13. CDR1 is KGHSH and CDR2 is LQKENI in the germline V gene. The CDR3 has 18 residues. The CDR3 spells CASSQRTGGAWGDTEAFF. In nucleotides, the CDR3 is TGTGCCAGCTCACAGAGGACAGGGGGCGCGTGGGGGGACACTGAAGCTTTCTTT.

The chain recombines TRBV4-1 with TRBJ1-4; the D gene is possibly TRBD1 (6 bases). The CDR3 spans 15 residues. Germline values: CDR1 MGHRA, CDR2 YSYEKL. V was pared by 1 base and J by 5 bases, with 11 bases between. Here the CDR3 reads CASSQVEQGNEKLFF. In DNA, the CDR3 is TGCGCCAGCAGCCAAGTAGAACAGGGAAATGAAAAACTGTTTTTT.

This sequence joins TRBV27 and TRBJ2-3; 7 bases map to TRBD1. The CDR3 runs to 16 residues. Unmatched junction bases numbered 12, after V lost 6 bases and J lost 3 bases. Germline V lookup: CDR1 MNHEY, CDR2 SMNVEV (reference sequence). The CDR3 sequence is CASRYSRQGSTDTQYF. CDR3 coding DNA: TGTGCCAGCAGATACTCCCGACAGGGCAGTACAGATACGCAGTATTTT.

V is TRBV29-1 and J is TRBJ2-2; possibly TRBD2 for D (5 bases). Germline V lookup: CDR1 SQVTM, CDR2 ANQGSEA. The CDR3 has 13 amino acids. The V end was cut by 2 bases, the J end by 5 bases, with 9 bases between. This CDR3 reads CSVEMGATGELFF. The CDR3 nucleotides are TGCAGCGTTGAAATGGGAGCTACCGGGGAGCTGTTTTTT.

The chain joins TRBV7-6 to TRBJ2-1; D call uncertain. From germline, CDR1 is SGHVS and CDR2 FNYEAQ. The CDR3 totals 12 residues. Trimming removed 5 bases at V and 6 bases at J, with 8 bases between. CDR3 residues: CASSGVVNEQFF. CDR3 DNA sequence: TGTGCCAGCAGCGGGGTTGTCAATGAGCAGTTCTTC.

The chain is built from TRBV18 and TRBJ1-6; no reliable D call. The CDR3 is made up of 14 amino acids. V dropped 3 bases and J dropped 5 bases, with 8 bases sitting between them. Germline lookup yields CDR1 KGHSH and CDR2 LQKENI. CDR3: CASSPGRDNSPLHF. CDR3 sequence (DNA): TGTGCCAGCTCACCCGGGAGGGATAATTCACCCCTCCACTTT.

J is TRBJ1-2 and V is TRBV19; 7 nucleotides line up with TRBD1. The CDR3 has 14 amino acids. After removal of 6 bases from V and 8 bases from J, the junction contained 12 bases not matched to a gene. CDR1 and CDR2 (germline): LNHDA, SQIVND (reference sequence). CDR3 sequence: CASSIPDRVGGYTF. The CDR3 DNA is TGTGCCAGTAGCATCCCCGACAGGGTTGGAGGCTACACCTTC.

V and J are TRBV5-1 and TRBJ1-2, with D maybe TRBD1 (6 bases). CDR3 length equals 15 residues. Germline CDR1 is SGHRS and CDR2 is YFSETQ. Trimming removed 4 bases from V and 2 bases from J, with 15 bases in between. The CDR3 reads CASSEGGTSNYGYTF. The CDR3, as DNA: TGCGCCAGCAGCGAAGGGGGTACTTCCAACTATGGCTACACCTTC.

The chain carries TRBV5-1 and TRBJ2-1; 10 nucleotides match TRBD2. This CDR3 is built from 16 residues. Germline assignment: CDR1 SGHRS and CDR2 YFSETQ. Trimming cost V 4 bases and J 7 bases; bases outside gene matches: 11. As DNA, the CDR3 is TGCGCCAGCAGCGGAGTAGCGGGGGGATTTGGTAATGAGCAGTTCTTC. Its protein is CASSGVAGGFGNEQFF.

This chain joins TRBV18 and TRBJ1-1; D unresolved. Between the trimmed V and J ends, which lost 5 bases and 3 bases, there was a span of 10 bases. The CDR3 sequence is 13 residues long. Germline assignment: CDR1 KGHSH and CDR2 LQKENI. DNA for the CDR3: TGTGCCAGCTCATCCCTAGAAGACACTGAAGCTTTCTTT. It encodes CASSSLEDTEAFF.

The chain is built from TRBV6-1 and TRBJ1-2, with TRBD1 matching over 8 bases. J gave up 4 bases and V 5 bases, and 6 bases lay outside the gene matches. This CDR3 region has 14 residues. Germline values: CDR1 MNHNS, CDR2 SASEGT. The CDR3 DNA reads TGTGCCAGCAGTTCGACAGGGGTGGGCTATGGCTACACCTTC. It yields the protein CASSSTGVGYGYTF.

V usage is TRBV2 and J usage is TRBJ1-4; D not certain. This CDR3 spans 14 amino acids. Germline CDR1 SNHLY, CDR2 FYNNEI. V lost 8 bases and J 0 bases, leaving 10 bases between the germline ends. CDR3 amino acids: CASRVVATNEKLFF. CDR3 DNA sequence: TGTGCCAGCCGAGTAGTAGCAACTAATGAAAAACTGTTTTTT.

This chain joins TRBV7-2 and TRBJ1-3, with a tentative D call TRBD1 (6 bases). CDR3 length: 15 amino acids. The germline V gene encodes CDR1 SGHTA and CDR2 FQGNSA. The V and J ends lost 6 bases and 5 bases respectively, with 17 bases between them. CDR3 coding DNA: TGTGCCAGCAGATATGACCCCACAGGGCGAAACACCATATATTTT. This encodes CASRYDPTGRNTIYF.

This clone was counted between two and nine times. The rearrangement joins TRBV25-1 to TRBJ1-2; TRBD1 might be the D (6 bases). This CDR3 is built from 13 residues. Germline CDR1 is MGHDK and CDR2 is SYGVNS. Trimming cost V 5 bases and J 8 bases, with 15 bases left between them. The CDR3 bases are TGTGCCAGCAGTATCGTAGGGGGGAGCGGCTACACCTTC. Its protein is CASSIVGGSGYTF.